Sequencing of this T cell receptor beta chain was carried out in a study of blood T cell repertoires in COVID-19. As for the study in general: Nucleic acid was either cDNA or gDNA, and it came from T cells, B-cell-depleted T cells, or PBMCs.

Under the authors' procedure: Amplifying reference gene primers gave estimates of nucleated cell counts. Only in-frame clones appear in the TCRdb table, and some are missing; sequencing was by immunoSEQ multiplex PCR. D and trimming come from the DNA, and the V and J calls and clone size come from that table. This sample yields 150,000 to 160,000 clones, of which 80% to 90% are seen a single time; about 15% belongs to the top ten. CDR1 is SGHTA, CDR2 FQGNSA, per germline. The CDR3 length is 14 residues. The germline V and J ends were trimmed by 3 bases and 4 bases, with 10 bases remaining between them.

This TCR was recovered from a woman in her 40s with acute or convalescent COVID-19. The sample comprised peripheral blood. The chain uses TRBV7-2 and TRBJ1-5; D unclear. CDR3: CASSFFGLNQPQHF. CDR3 DNA sequence: TGTGCCAGCAGCTTTTTTGGGCTGAATCAGCCCCAGCATTTT.